This T cell receptor beta chain was observed in a study of T cell responses to AZD1222 COVID-19 vaccine. The CDR3 length is 11 residues. The trim removed 4 bases at V and 13 bases at J, leaving 5 bases unmatched. Germline V gives CDR1 SGHDT, CDR2 YYEEEE. As concerns this clone: Its cognate antigen is unknown.

Findings and caveats of the study: Vaccination with two AZD1222 doses was followed by a rise in Spike-specific TCR breadth and depth. Unmutated variant regions are reportedly the target of nearly half of TCRs that are spike-specific. Donor demographics were predominantly white British with a female majority; clonal diversity may be underestimated. At study baseline, merely six AZD1222 recipients were seropositive.

The data were produced by immunoSEQ multiplex PCR, yet TCRdb's version contains in-frame clones alone and is incomplete. The table includes about 55,000 clones, 87% detected once. The chain has TRBV5-6 and TRBJ1-1, with TRBD1 matching 9 bases. The clonotype was recovered from an adult in good health. This sample comprised peripheral blood, obtained on day 0 of AZD1222 vaccination. This chain's CDR3 is CASSRWDRVFF. CDR3 DNA: TGTGCCAGCAGCCGCTGGGACAGGGTTTTCTTT.